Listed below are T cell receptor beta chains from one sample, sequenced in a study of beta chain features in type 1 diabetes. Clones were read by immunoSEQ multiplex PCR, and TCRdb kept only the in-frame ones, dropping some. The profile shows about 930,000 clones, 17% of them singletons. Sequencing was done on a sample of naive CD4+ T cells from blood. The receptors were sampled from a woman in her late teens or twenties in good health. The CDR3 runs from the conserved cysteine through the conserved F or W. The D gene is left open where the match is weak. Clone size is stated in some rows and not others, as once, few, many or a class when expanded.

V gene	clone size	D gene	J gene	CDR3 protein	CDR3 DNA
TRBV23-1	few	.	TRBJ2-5	CASPRAKQETQYF	TGCGCCAGTCCAAGGGCCAAGCAGGAGACCCAGTACTTC
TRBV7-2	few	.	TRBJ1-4	CASSLDSANEKLFF	TGTGCCAGCAGCTTGGACAGCGCGAATGAAAAACTGTTTTTT
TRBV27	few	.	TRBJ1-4	CATRRTATNEKLFF	TGTGCCACCCGTCGAACGGCAACTAATGAAAAACTGTTTTTT
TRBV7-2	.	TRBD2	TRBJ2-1	CASSLALSGRAYNEQFF	TGTGCCAGCAGCTTAGCCCTTAGCGGGAGGGCCTACAATGAGCAGTTCTTC
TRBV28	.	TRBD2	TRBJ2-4	CASTPAPGGSAKNIQYF	TGTGCCAGCACTCCGGCTCCGGGGGGGTCGGCCAAAAACATTCAGTACTTC
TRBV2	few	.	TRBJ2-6	CASGWAYSGANVLTF	TGTGCCAGCGGGTGGGCCTACTCTGGGGCCAACGTCCTGACTTTC
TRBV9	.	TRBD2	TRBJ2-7	CASSAGLAADEQYF	TGTGCCAGCAGCGCGGGACTAGCGGCCGACGAGCAGTACTTC
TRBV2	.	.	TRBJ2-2	CASSERGPAAGELFF	TGTGCCAGCAGTGAAAGGGGCCCCGCGGCCGGGGAGCTGTTTTTT
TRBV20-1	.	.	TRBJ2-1	CSAKGPPGQFF	TGCAGTGCTAAGGGACCCCCGGGGCAGTTCTTC
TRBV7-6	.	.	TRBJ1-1	CASSQGQNTEAFF	TGTGCCAGCAGCCAGGGACAGAACACTGAAGCTTTCTTT
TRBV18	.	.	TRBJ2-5	CASSRGDPETQYF	TGTGCCAGCTCACGAGGGGATCCCGAGACCCAGTACTTC
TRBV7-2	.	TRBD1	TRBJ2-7	CASSITGGEQYF	TGTGCCAGCAGCATAACAGGGGGCGAGCAGTACTTC
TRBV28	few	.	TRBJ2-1	CASTKEDYNEQFF	TGTGCCAGCACCAAAGAGGATTACAATGAGCAGTTCTTC
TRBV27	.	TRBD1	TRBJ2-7	CASSLDRGYEQYF	TGTGCCAGCAGTTTGGACAGGGGGTACGAGCAGTACTTC
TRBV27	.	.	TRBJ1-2	CASSYLGHPNYGYTF	TGTGCCAGCAGTTACTTGGGACACCCGAACTATGGCTACACCTTC
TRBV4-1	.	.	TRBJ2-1	CASSQDGGTAPFF	TGCGCCAGCAGCCAAGACGGCGGGACGGCGCCGTTCTTC
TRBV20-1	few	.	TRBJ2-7	CSARRLNEQYF	TGCAGTGCTAGAAGGTTGAACGAGCAGTACTTC
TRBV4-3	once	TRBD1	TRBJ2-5	CASSQALTGVHLQETQYF	TGCGCCAGCAGCCAAGCTTTGACAGGGGTCCATCTCCAAGAGACCCAGTACTTC
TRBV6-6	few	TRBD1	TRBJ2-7	CASSGAGQGYEQYF	TGTGCCAGCAGCGGAGCGGGACAGGGCTACGAGCAGTACTTC
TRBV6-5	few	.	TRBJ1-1	CASSYVGEAFF	TGTGCCAGCAGTTACGTAGGTGAAGCTTTCTTT
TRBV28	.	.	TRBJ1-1	CASKPGVLRNTEAFF	TGTGCCAGCAAGCCGGGCGTCCTCCGGAACACTGAAGCTTTCTTT
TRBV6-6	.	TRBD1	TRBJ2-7	CASRHTGGGADYEQYF	TGTGCCAGCAGACACACAGGGGGCGGGGCGGACTACGAGCAGTACTTC
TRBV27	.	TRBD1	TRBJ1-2	CASSLTGQGFENYGYTF	TGTGCCAGCAGCCTAACGGGACAGGGTTTTGAGAACTATGGCTACACCTTC
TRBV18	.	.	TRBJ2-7	CASSPGRLSYEQYF	TGTGCCAGCTCACCAGGCAGACTCTCCTACGAGCAGTACTTC
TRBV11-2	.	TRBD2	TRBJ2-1	CASSLALAGAGKFF	TGTGCCAGCAGCTTAGCACTAGCGGGAGCCGGCAAGTTCTTC
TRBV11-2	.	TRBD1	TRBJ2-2	CASSLQGQRTGELFF	TGTGCCAGCAGCTTACAGGGACAGAGAACCGGGGAGCTGTTTTTT